These 23 T cell receptor beta chains share one sample of origin, sequenced in a study of cytomegalovirus exposure and HLA in healthy donors. Primers: 60 Vbeta forward and 13 Jbeta reverse. The assay was immunoSEQ multiplex PCR, and TCRdb's table has in-frame clones only and misses some. The sample includes 84,000 or so clones, roughly 80% of them seen just once. Sequences were obtained from PBMCs. The receptors were gathered from a boy aged 5-17 years in good health and CMV-seronegative.

CDR3: CASSEGTSGRNEQFF. The CDR3 DNA follows: TGTGCCAGCAGTGAAGGGACTAGCGGGAGGAATGAGCAGTTCTTC. The chain is built from TRBV2 and TRBJ2-1; TRBD2 aligns across 14 bases. The V gene end was trimmed by 1 base and the J gene end by 7 bases; junction bases not matched to a gene: 0. CDR1 is SNHLY and CDR2 is FYNNEI in the germline V gene. This CDR3 is built from 15 residues.

The chain has TRBV7-9 and TRBJ2-7, with 8 bases fitting TRBD2. Germline lookup yields CDR1 SEHNR and CDR2 FQNEAQ (reference sequence). This CDR3 comprises 15 residues. Germline trimming cut 0 bases from V and 4 bases from J; bases unmatched to any gene: 5. In nucleotides, the CDR3 is TGTGCCAGCAGCTTAGCGGGGGCGGGGGGTTACGAGCAGTACTTC. Protein: CASSLAGAGGYEQYF.

This chain uses TRBV30 with TRBJ1-2, with D possibly matching TRBD1 (6 bases). Germline CDR1 reads GTSNPN; CDR2 reads SVGIG (reference sequence). This CDR3 is built from 15 residues. The V end lost 1 base, the J end lost 8 bases, and 20 bases lay between the germline ends. The CDR3 coding sequence is TGTGCCTGGAGTGACCACCCTCCAGGGGCGAAAGGCTACACCTTC. Translated: CAWSDHPPGAKGYTF.

V usage is TRBV29-1 and J usage is TRBJ1-2; D gene unclear. V lost 1 base to trimming and J lost 7 bases, with 19 bases between them. CDR3 length equals 15 residues. CDR1 and CDR2 (germline): SQVTM, ANQGSEA. CDR3 DNA sequence: TGCAGCGTTGAAGGCGGGTTAGCGGGGTCTGGTGGCTACACCTTC. This translates into CSVEGGLAGSGGYTF.

The V gene is TRBV6-5, the J gene TRBJ1-1; D is uncertain. The CDR3 runs 13 residues. Trimming removed 2 bases from V and 2 bases from J, with 6 bases in between. The germline CDR1 and CDR2 sequences are MNHEY and SVGAGI. The CDR3 nucleotides are TGTGCCAGCAGTTACAACGGTAACACTGAAGCTTTCTTT. It yields the protein CASSYNGNTEAFF.

This sequence joins TRBV9 and TRBJ1-1; D unclear. There are 12 residues in the CDR3. Trimming took 3 bases from V and 4 from J, leaving 7 bases between them. From germline, CDR1 is SGDLS and CDR2 YYNGEE. The CDR3 sequence: CASSDYGTEAFF. CDR3 in DNA: TGTGCCAGCAGCGACTATGGCACTGAAGCTTTCTTT.

The genes are TRBV4-3 and TRBJ2-1; TRBD2 aligns across 7 bases. Germline V CDR1 and CDR2: LGHNA, YSLEER. V shed 0 bases, J shed 7 bases, and the junction held 6 bases outside the gene matches. The CDR3 contains 15 residues. The CDR3 sequence: CASSQDRSGGNEQFF. CDR3 DNA: TGCGCCAGCAGCCAAGATAGGTCCGGGGGGAATGAGCAGTTCTTC.

This sequence joins TRBV11-3 and TRBJ1-1, with D maybe TRBD1 (6 bases). Germline CDR1 SGHNT, CDR2 YENEEA. CDR3 size: 13 residues. V lost 3 bases and J lost 4, with 9 bases in between. This chain's CDR3 is CASSLDSRTEAFF. CDR3 in DNA: TGTGCCAGCAGCTTGGACAGCCGCACTGAAGCTTTCTTT.

The chain recombines TRBV2 with TRBJ1-3, with D possibly being TRBD1 (6 bases). Trimming left V 6 bases short and J 2 bases short, with 8 bases between. The germline CDR1 and CDR2 sequences are SNHLY and FYNNEI. The CDR3 runs 13 residues. Here the CDR3 reads CASSPGAGNTIYF. CDR3 in DNA: TGTGCCAGCAGCCCAGGGGCTGGAAACACCATATATTTT. Based on the CDR3 plus reference TRBV2 and TRBJ1-3, the full variable domain is EPEVTQTPSHQVTQMGQEVILRCVPISNHLYFYWYRQILGQKVEFLVSFYNNEISEKSEIFDDQFSVERPDGSNFTLKIRSTKLEDSAMYFCASSPGAGNTIYFGEGSWLTVV.

The chain carries TRBV4-3 and TRBJ2-1; 8 nucleotides agree with TRBD2. Trimming at V came to 4 bases and at J to 6 bases, leaving 8 bases not matched to a gene. The germline CDR1 and CDR2 sequences are LGHNA and YSLEER. This CDR3 is built from 15 residues. The CDR3 reads CASSLSGAGGNEQFF. Written as DNA, the CDR3 is TGCGCCAGCAGCCTTAGCGGGGCGGGGGGCAATGAGCAGTTCTTC.

This clone occurred a few times. In nucleotides, the CDR3 is TGCAGCGTGCAGGGACAGGGGTACCGAGAGACCCAGTACTTC. Translating it yields CSVQGQGYRETQYF. The chain carries TRBV29-1 and TRBJ2-5; 10 nucleotides match TRBD1. With 6 bases clipped from V and 4 bases from J, the junction kept 8 bases outside the gene matches. The germline V gene encodes CDR1 SQVTM and CDR2 ANQGSEA. The CDR3 contains 14 residues. The complete variable domain, with remaining parts taken from reference TRBV29-1 and TRBJ2-5, reads SAVISQKPSRDICQRGTSLTIQCQVDSQVTMMFWYRQQPGQSLTLIATANQGSEATYESGFVIDKFPISRPNLTFSTLTVSNMSPEDSSIYLCSVQGQGYRETQYFGPGTRLLVL.

This chain joins TRBV6-5 and TRBJ2-7; D unclear. V was pared by 4 bases and J by 2 bases, with 3 bases between. From germline, CDR1 is MNHEY and CDR2 SVGAGI. The CDR3 is made up of 11 amino acids. This CDR3 is CASSSAYEQYF. CDR3 nucleotide sequence: TGTGCCAGCAGTTCCGCCTACGAGCAGTACTTC.

In this sample, this clone turned up a few times. The chain recombines TRBV30 with TRBJ2-7; 7 bases agree with TRBD2. CDR1 is GTSNPN, CDR2 SVGIG, per germline (reference sequence). This CDR3 comprises 13 residues. Trimming cost V 0 bases and J 6 bases; bases outside gene matches: 5. The CDR3 DNA sequence: TGTGCCTGGAGTGTACGCGTAGCGGGCGAGCAGTACTTC. Protein: CAWSVRVAGEQYF.

The chain combines TRBV4-1 with TRBJ2-7; a possible D gene is TRBD1 (6 bases). Deletions cut 2 bases from V and 6 bases from J, with 11 bases between. This CDR3 has 13 residues. Per the germline V gene, CDR1 is MGHRA and CDR2 is YSYEKL. The DNA of the CDR3 is TGCGCCAGCAGCCAATTGGACAGCGGCGAGCAGTACTTC. It translates to CASSQLDSGEQYF.

There are a few counts of this clone. The chain links TRBV29-1 to TRBJ2-7; 9 bases map to TRBD1. Trimming at V came to 4 bases and at J to 6 bases, leaving 7 bases not matched to a gene. The germline V gene encodes CDR1 SQVTM and CDR2 ANQGSEA. The CDR3 contains 13 residues. The CDR3 bases are TGCAGCGTTGTGGGACAGGGAATTACCGAGCAGTACTTC. Encoded protein: CSVVGQGITEQYF.

The chain recombines TRBV9 with TRBJ2-7; D might be TRBD1 (5 bases). CDR3 length equals 15 residues. Germline V gene data show CDR1 as SGDLS and CDR2 as YYNGEE. Between the trimmed V and J ends, which lost 0 bases and 0 bases, there was a span of 10 bases. CDR3 sequence (DNA): TGTGCCAGCAGCGTAGGGGGCACGAGCTCCTACGAGCAGTACTTC. This sequence encodes CASSVGGTSSYEQYF.

This chain connects TRBV7-6 to TRBJ2-5; 11 nucleotides agree with TRBD2. V was pared by 4 bases and J by 5 bases, with 15 bases of the junction left unmatched. The CDR3 has 18 amino acids. Germline CDR1 is SGHVS and CDR2 is FNYEAQ. CDR3 sequence reads: CASSYSGRAVPSLETQYF. CDR3 DNA: TGTGCCAGCAGCTATAGCGGGAGGGCCGTGCCAAGTTTGGAGACCCAGTACTTC.

This clone was counted a few times. J is TRBJ2-1 and V is TRBV6-4; possibly TRBD1 for D (6 bases). V was pared by 9 bases and J by 0 bases, with 15 bases between. The CDR3 consists of 15 residues. Germline CDR1 MRHNA, CDR2 SNTAGT. CDR3: CASSRGESSYNEQFF. CDR3 coding DNA: TGTGCCAGTTCCAGGGGAGAGAGCTCCTACAATGAGCAGTTCTTC.

This chain connects TRBV11-3 to TRBJ1-1, with TRBD1 identical over 7 bases. The V and J ends lost 5 bases and 1 base, in that order; junction bases with no gene match: 1. CDR1 and CDR2 (germline): SGHNT, YENEEA. The length of the CDR3 is 13 residues. The CDR3 loop reads CASSRDRNTEAFF. CDR3 bases: TGTGCCAGCAGCCGGGACAGGAACACTGAAGCTTTCTTT.

The chain couples TRBV7-9 to TRBJ1-1; 10 bases are a match to TRBD1. V dropped 5 bases and J dropped 3; count of bases not matched to a gene: 6. The CDR3 spans 15 residues. CDR1 and CDR2 (germline): SEHNR, FQNEAQ (reference sequence). CDR3 amino acids: CASSKTGGQYTEAFF. The DNA for the CDR3 is TGTGCCAGCAGCAAGACAGGGGGCCAGTACACTGAAGCTTTCTTT.

CDR3 in amino acids: CSVEGLAGSDSYNEQFF. In DNA form, the CDR3 reads TGCAGCGTTGAAGGACTAGCGGGAAGTGACTCCTACAATGAGCAGTTCTTC. The V gene is TRBV29-1, the J gene TRBJ2-1; 11 nucleotides match TRBD2. This CDR3 is built from 17 residues. Germline CDR1 reads SQVTM; CDR2 reads ANQGSEA. The junction had 5 bases not matched to a gene; V was cut back by 1 base and J by 0 bases.

The rearrangement joins TRBV7-2 to TRBJ2-1, with 13 bases lining up with TRBD2. Germline-derived CDR1 and CDR2 are SGHTA and FQGNSA. The CDR3 runs to 16 residues. V was clipped by 5 bases and J by 4 bases; unmatched bases: 5. For the CDR3, the DNA is TGTGCCAGCAGCGAAGGGACTAGCGGGGTTTACAATGAGCAGTTCTTC. Translation gives CASSEGTSGVYNEQFF.

This chain uses TRBV4-3 with TRBJ2-1; TRBD2 agrees at 8 bases. J was trimmed by 0 bases and V by 0 bases; bases with no gene match: 7. Germline CDR1 reads LGHNA; CDR2 reads YSLEER. CDR3 length equals 18 residues. CDR3 nucleotide sequence: TGCGCCAGCAGCCAAGATCTTGAACGGGAGGGCTCCTACAATGAGCAGTTCTTC. This gives the protein CASSQDLEREGSYNEQFF.